This TCR beta chain was observed in a study of shared clonotypes between healthy human individuals. Study-wide findings and caveats: A generally larger estimated richness was seen in naive subsets than in memory subsets. Sampling was confined to blood; repertoires within tissues likely differ.

At deep level, the assay was performed. In replicate PCRs of sorted subsets, 150 to 200 ng DNA, some 28,000 T cell genomes, was used. The protocol was immunoSEQ multiplex PCR, while the TCRdb copy is restricted to in-frame clones and leaves out a portion. The data show about 980,000 clones, with about three quarters seen just once and roughly 1.5% held by the top ten. Note on this clone: Its matching antigen is unknown.

Specimen: memory CD4+ T cells sorted from blood. Subset reported: CD45RA-negative fraction. This sequence originates from a man younger than 35 in good health.

The CDR3 DNA reads TGTGCCAGCAGGCAGCCGGGGCTGGACACCGGGGAGCTGTTTTTT. Protein sequence: CASRQPGLDTGELFF. This rearrangement joins TRBV6-5 to TRBJ2-2; D possibly uses TRBD1 or TRBD2 (5 bases each). CDR1 and CDR2 from the germline V gene are MNHEY and SVGAGI. Trimming took off 6 bases at V and 3 bases at J, with 14 bases between the two ends. CDR3 length: 15 residues.